One sample yielded the 27 T cell receptor beta chains listed below, sequenced in a study of blood T cell repertoires in COVID-19. Some clones are missing from TCRdb's copy, which holds only in-frame ones; the method was immunoSEQ multiplex PCR. In the table there are just over 650,000 clones, more than 80% of which are singletons. Sequencing input: peripheral blood. These receptors originate from a woman aged 18-35 years with acute or convalescent COVID-19.

In this sample, this clone turned up a few times. Other DNA variants within this sample encode the same CDR3. This chain uses TRBV5-1 with TRBJ1-1; 7 positions match TRBD1. Germline CDR1 and CDR2: SGHRS and YFSETQ. V was pared by 4 bases and J by 1 base, with 4 bases of the junction left unmatched. The CDR3 spans 14 residues. The CDR3 loop is CASSPRQGNTEAFF. Written as DNA, the CDR3 is TGCGCCAGCAGCCCAAGACAGGGGAACACTGAAGCTTTCTTT.

In regard to this clone: At the DNA level, this CDR3 is encoded by other sequences in the same sample as well. This chain links TRBV24-1 with TRBJ2-1; TRBD1 aligns across 8 bases. The CDR3 totals 14 residues. With 4 bases clipped from V and 6 bases from J, the junction kept 4 bases outside the gene matches. In germline, CDR1 is KGHDR, CDR2 SFDVKD. The CDR3: CATSDRGTGNEQFF. In DNA form, the CDR3 reads TGTGCCACCAGTGACCGCGGGACAGGCAATGAGCAGTTCTTC.

V usage is TRBV7-2 and J usage is TRBJ1-3, with 10 bases that match TRBD1. The CDR3 consists of 18 residues. The V segment lost 4 bases and the J segment 0 bases; nucleotides outside the gene matches: 9. Germline-derived CDR1 and CDR2 are SGHTA and FQGNSA. CDR3 loop: CASSSRDRGPPSGNTIYF. The CDR3 DNA is TGTGCCAGCAGCTCCCGGGACAGGGGCCCTCCCTCTGGAAACACCATATATTTT.

J is TRBJ2-3 and V is TRBV30, with 8 bases aligning to TRBD2. Germline trimming cut 1 base from V and 4 bases from J; bases unmatched to any gene: 7. CDR1 and CDR2 (germline): GTSNPN, SVGIG (reference sequence). The CDR3 sequence is 15 residues long. CDR3 in DNA: TGTGCCTGGAGTGCGTCGGGGGGGCCGTCAGATACGCAGTATTTT. It yields the protein CAWSASGGPSDTQYF.

V gene TRBV19 combines with J gene TRBJ1-1; D is perhaps TRBD1 (6 bases). This CDR3 region has 15 residues. Germline lookup yields CDR1 LNHDA and CDR2 SQIVND (reference sequence). V lost 1 base and J lost 3, with 12 bases in between. CDR3 in amino acids: CASSIGQGWYTEAFF. The CDR3 bases are TGTGCCAGTAGTATAGGTCAGGGGTGGTACACTGAAGCTTTCTTT. Based on the CDR3 plus reference TRBV19 and TRBJ1-1, the full variable domain is DGGITQSPKYLFRKEGQNVTLSCEQNLNHDAMYWYRQDPGQGLRLIYYSQIVNDFQKGDIAEGYSVSREKKESFPLTVTSAQKNPTAFYLCASSIGQGWYTEAFFGQGTRLTVV.

This sequence joins TRBV6-5 and TRBJ1-1; no firm D call. The CDR3 has 14 residues. V lost 0 bases, J lost 11 bases, and 16 bases lay in between. Per the germline V gene, CDR1 is MNHEY and CDR2 is SVGAGI. CDR3 protein: CASSYSSQAWEAFF. The CDR3 DNA follows: TGTGCCAGCAGTTACTCGAGCCAGGCATGGGAGGCTTTCTTT.

The chain joins TRBV2 to TRBJ2-7; the D gene is possibly TRBD2 (5 bases). The CDR3 is 13 residues long. Germline values: CDR1 SNHLY, CDR2 FYNNEI. V gave up 3 bases and J gave up 5 bases, with 11 bases separating them. The CDR3 is CASSERWRNEQYF. The DNA for the CDR3 is TGTGCCAGCAGTGAGAGGTGGAGGAACGAGCAGTACTTC.

V is TRBV4-1 and J is TRBJ1-1, with D perhaps matching TRBD1 (5 bases). Trimming shortened V by 4 bases and J by 3 bases, and 12 bases separated the two germline ends. Germline CDR1 is MGHRA and CDR2 is YSYEKL. The CDR3 runs to 14 residues. CDR3 residues: CASSLGGPDTEAFF. The CDR3 region has the DNA TGCGCCAGCAGCCTCGGGGGACCGGACACTGAAGCTTTCTTT.

V is TRBV4-3 and J is TRBJ1-5; TRBD1 matches at 9 bases. This CDR3 has 16 residues. After removal of 0 bases from V and 4 bases from J, the junction contained 4 bases not matched to a gene. Germline V gives CDR1 LGHNA, CDR2 YSLEER. The CDR3 DNA sequence: TGCGCCAGCAGCCAAGATACAGGGGGCTTGAATCAGCCCCAGCATTTT. Translated, it gives CASSQDTGGLNQPQHF.

This clone has only one observation. V is TRBV18 and J is TRBJ2-3, with a tentative D call TRBD1 (6 bases). The CDR3 length is 14 residues. Germline CDR1 reads KGHSH; CDR2 reads LQKENI. Trimming removed 3 bases from V and 2 bases from J, with 9 bases in between. The CDR3 here is CASSPDSYTDTQYF. The CDR3 DNA follows: TGTGCCAGCTCACCGGACAGTTACACAGATACGCAGTATTTT.

V gene TRBV7-9 combines with J gene TRBJ1-5; 7 positions agree with TRBD1. CDR1 is SEHNR and CDR2 is FQNEAQ in the germline V gene (reference sequence). With V trimmed by 5 bases and J by 6 bases, 10 bases remained unmatched. The CDR3 has 15 amino acids. Written as DNA, the CDR3 is TGTGCCAGCAGCCACGGACAGGAGGGGAGTCAGCCCCAGCATTTT. It codes for CASSHGQEGSQPQHF. The entire variable domain, with the rest obtained from reference TRBV7-9 and TRBJ1-5, is as follows: DTGVSQNPRHKITKRGQNVTFRCDPISEHNRLYWYRQTLGQGPEFLTYFQNEAQLEKSRLLSDRFSAERPKGSFSTLEIQRTEQGDSAMYLCASSHGQEGSQPQHFGDGTRLSIL.

As regards this clone: Other DNA sequences from this sample encode an identical CDR3 as well. The chain recombines TRBV12-3 or TRBV12-4 with TRBJ1-2; D is ambiguous. There are 13 residues in the CDR3. Trimming shortened V by 3 bases and J by 3 bases, and 8 bases separated the two germline ends. CDR3 nucleotides: TGTGCCAGCAGTTTGCGGGGTGACTATGGCTACACCTTC. Translated, it gives CASSLRGDYGYTF.

The chain recombines TRBV19 with TRBJ1-6, with 9 bases fitting TRBD1. The germline V gene encodes CDR1 LNHDA and CDR2 SQIVND (reference sequence). The length of the CDR3 is 15 residues. With 5 bases clipped from V and 5 bases from J, the junction kept 4 bases outside the gene matches. The CDR3: CASSVGQGHNSPLHF. The CDR3 DNA reads as TGTGCCAGTAGTGTAGGACAGGGGCATAATTCACCCCTCCACTTT.

In DNA form, the CDR3 reads TGTGCCAGCAGCCCCCTTGGGGGGACTAATGAAAAACTGTTTTTT. Residues: CASSPLGGTNEKLFF. V gene TRBV14 combines with J gene TRBJ1-4; tentatively, D is TRBD1 (5 bases). Trimming took 4 bases from V and 2 from J, leaving 11 bases between them. Germline V CDR1 and CDR2: SGHDN, FVKESK. The CDR3 is 15 residues long.

This sequence joins TRBV19 and TRBJ1-5; TRBD1 agrees at 7 bases. This CDR3 has 17 residues. The junction had 13 bases not matched to a gene; V was cut back by 8 bases and J by 0 bases. CDR1 is LNHDA, CDR2 SQIVND, per germline (reference sequence). The CDR3 here is CASRGGLGQYSNQPQHF. DNA of the CDR3: TGTGCCAGTCGAGGGGGGTTGGGACAGTATAGCAATCAGCCCCAGCATTTT.

V is TRBV6-1 and J is TRBJ1-2; TRBD1 matches at 9 bases. After removal of 11 bases from V and 8 bases from J, the junction contained 6 bases not matched to a gene. The CDR3 is 11 amino acids. Germline V gene sequence: CDR1 MNHNS, CDR2 SASEGT. The CDR3 nucleotides read TGTGCCGGAGGACAGGGGAACGGCTACACCTTC. Translated: CAGGQGNGYTF.

This rearrangement joins TRBV30 to TRBJ2-3, with 7 bases matching TRBD1. The CDR3 covers 14 residues. Germline-derived CDR1 and CDR2 are GTSNPN and SVGIG (reference sequence). V shed 0 bases, J shed 6 bases, and the junction held 6 bases outside the gene matches. This chain's CDR3 is CAWSVRTGADTQYF. The CDR3 DNA is TGTGCCTGGAGTGTACGAACAGGGGCGGATACGCAGTATTTT.

J is TRBJ2-1 and V is TRBV27; no firm D call. CDR3 length equals 15 residues. Per the germline V gene, CDR1 is MNHEY and CDR2 is SMNVEV (reference sequence). Trimming took 2 bases from V and 10 from J, leaving 18 bases between them. CDR3 sequence (DNA): TGTGCCAGCAGTTTAGATTGGATCCGCCTGGGCGAGCAGTTCTTC. The encoded protein is CASSLDWIRLGEQFF.

CDR3 DNA: TGTGCCAGTAAAGTGGGGGCCTCTAACTATGGCTACACCTTC. Translating gives CASKVGASNYGYTF. The V and J genes are TRBV19 and TRBJ1-2, with D possibly TRBD1 on 6 matching bases. Trimming removed 7 bases at V and 0 bases at J, with 12 bases between. The CDR3 spans 14 residues. Germline CDR1 is LNHDA and CDR2 is SQIVND (reference sequence).

This chain joins TRBV18 and TRBJ2-3; 11 nucleotides agree with TRBD1. The CDR3 totals 16 residues. The J segment lost 5 bases and the V segment lost 3 bases, leaving 7 bases of the junction unmatched. Germline loops: CDR1 KGHSH, CDR2 LQKENI. The CDR3 DNA is TGTGCCAGCTCACCCCGGGGACAGGGGGGACGAGATACGCAGTATTTT. Encoded protein: CASSPRGQGGRDTQYF.

The gene calls are TRBV6-5 and TRBJ1-4; D unclear. V lost 6 bases to trimming and J lost 3 bases, with 11 bases between them. This CDR3 spans 14 amino acids. Germline V gene sequence: CDR1 MNHEY, CDR2 SVGAGI. CDR3 amino acids: CASRPFPANEKLFF. In DNA form, the CDR3 reads TGTGCCAGCAGGCCCTTTCCAGCTAATGAAAAACTGTTTTTT.

This chain links TRBV7-9 with TRBJ1-2; D is unresolved. V lost 2 bases and J lost 0, with 7 bases in between. This CDR3 is built from 14 residues. CDR1 and CDR2 from the germline V gene are SEHNR and FQNEAQ (reference sequence). The CDR3 reads CASSLTAANYGYTF. The DNA for the CDR3 is TGTGCCAGCAGCTTAACAGCCGCTAACTATGGCTACACCTTC.

The table lists this clone with a count of one. V and J are TRBV19 and TRBJ1-5, with D perhaps matching TRBD1 (6 bases). The CDR3 is 15 residues long. Germline V gives CDR1 LNHDA, CDR2 SQIVND (reference sequence). The V end was cut by 7 bases, the J end by 0 bases, with 13 bases between. This CDR3 reads CASTRTEISNQPQHF. The CDR3 DNA follows: TGTGCCAGTACCCGGACAGAAATTAGCAATCAGCCCCAGCATTTT.

The chain couples TRBV18 to TRBJ2-3; 8 nucleotides agree with TRBD1. Germline V lookup: CDR1 KGHSH, CDR2 LQKENI. The CDR3 sequence is 17 residues long. After removal of 5 bases from V and 4 bases from J, the junction contained 14 bases not matched to a gene. In DNA form, the CDR3 reads TGTGCCAGCTCAGGGGGCTCCGCGACAGGGGAGTCAGATACGCAGTATTTT. It yields the protein CASSGGSATGESDTQYF.

The genes are TRBV12-3 or TRBV12-4 and TRBJ1-3; D is unclear. There are 13 residues in the CDR3. Trimming took off 6 bases at V and 10 bases at J, with 16 bases between the two ends. Written as DNA, the CDR3 is TGTGCCAGCAGGTTCCCCCCGGCGGTAACCATATATTTT. Its translation is CASRFPPAVTIYF.

The chain is built from TRBV6-5 and TRBJ2-7, with D possibly being TRBD2 (6 bases). The CDR3 is 14 amino acids. V was shortened by 2 bases and J by 6 bases, with 14 bases between the two germline ends. Germline V gene sequence: CDR1 MNHEY, CDR2 SVGAGI. The chain's CDR3 is CASSYGAGSAEQYF. In DNA, the CDR3 is TGTGCCAGCAGTTACGGGGCGGGAAGTGCCGAGCAGTACTTC.

V and J are TRBV9 and TRBJ1-1, with 7 bases matching TRBD1. This CDR3 comprises 15 residues. Trimming removed 2 bases from V and 3 bases from J; junction bases left unmatched: 7. Germline V CDR1 and CDR2: SGDLS, YYNGEE. Here the CDR3 reads CASSVEQGWDTEAFF. DNA for the CDR3: TGTGCCAGCAGCGTCGAACAGGGGTGGGACACTGAAGCTTTCTTT.